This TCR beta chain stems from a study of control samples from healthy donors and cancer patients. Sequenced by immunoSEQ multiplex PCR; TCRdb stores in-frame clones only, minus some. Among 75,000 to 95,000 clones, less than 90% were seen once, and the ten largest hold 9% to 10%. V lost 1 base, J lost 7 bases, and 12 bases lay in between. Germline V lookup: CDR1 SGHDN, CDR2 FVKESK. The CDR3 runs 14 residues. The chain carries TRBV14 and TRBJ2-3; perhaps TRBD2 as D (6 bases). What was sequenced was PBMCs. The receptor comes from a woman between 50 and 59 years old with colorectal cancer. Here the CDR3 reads CASSQGSGGYTQYF. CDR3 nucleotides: TGTGCCAGCAGCCAAGGGTCTGGGGGGTATACGCAGTATTTT.